The clone carrying this TCR beta chain was counted ten times or more. This sample was included in a study of blood T cell repertoires in COVID-19. This CDR3 is built from 13 residues. Germline CDR1 is SGHRS and CDR2 is YFSETQ. Deletions cut 1 base from V and 8 bases from J, with 7 bases between. Original analysis: The authors estimated nucleated cell counts from reference gene primer amplification. TCRdb's copy holds only in-frame clones and misses some; the assay was immunoSEQ multiplex PCR. V and J calls and clone size are given by that table; D and trimming were obtained from the DNA. Counted here are approximately 82,000 clones, 80% to 90% occurring once; the ten biggest clones make up 11% to 15%.

Sample: peripheral blood. This sequence joins TRBV5-1 and TRBJ1-6; D is unresolved. This TCR was sampled from a man in his 70s with active or convalescent COVID-19. CDR3 bases: TGCGCCAGCAGCTTGCAGGTTGATTCACCCCTCCACTTT. Translated: CASSLQVDSPLHF.